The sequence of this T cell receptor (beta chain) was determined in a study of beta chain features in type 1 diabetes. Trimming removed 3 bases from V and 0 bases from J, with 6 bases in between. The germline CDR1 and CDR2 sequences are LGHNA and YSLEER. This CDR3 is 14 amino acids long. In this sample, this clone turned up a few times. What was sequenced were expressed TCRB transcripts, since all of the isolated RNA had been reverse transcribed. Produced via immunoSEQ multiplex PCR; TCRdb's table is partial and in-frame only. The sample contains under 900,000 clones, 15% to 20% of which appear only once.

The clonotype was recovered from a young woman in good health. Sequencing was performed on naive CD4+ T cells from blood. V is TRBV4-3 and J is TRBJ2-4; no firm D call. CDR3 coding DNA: TGCGCCAGCAGCCAGGGCGCAGCCAAAAACATTCAGTACTTC. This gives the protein CASSQGAAKNIQYF.